This record covers a single T cell receptor (beta chain). Approximately 30,000 T cell genomes (around 200 ng DNA) went into each sorted-subset replicate. Profiling relied on immunoSEQ multiplex PCR, and the TCRdb table lists in-frame clones only, not all of them. The table shows around 2,000,000 clones, with 85% to 95% occurring only once. The source of the sample is a study of shared clonotypes between healthy human individuals. Germline CDR1 and CDR2: LNHNV and YYDKDF (reference sequence). V gave up 0 bases and J gave up 2 bases, with 15 bases separating them. The CDR3 covers 17 residues. Sequenced input: naive CD4+ T cells sorted from blood. Subset given: CD45RA+ positively selected. This TCR was sampled from a man aged 18-30 years in good health. The V gene is TRBV15, the J gene TRBJ2-3, with D maybe TRBD1 (6 bases). The CDR3 sequence: CATSRDLTGQSTDTQYF. As DNA, the CDR3 is TGTGCCACCAGCAGAGATCTGACCGGACAGTCCACAGATACGCAGTATTTT.